This T cell receptor beta chain was observed in a study of blood T cell repertoires in COVID-19. Clinical history as reported by participants underpinned cohort assignment. Source study methods: From reference gene primer amplification, estimates of nucleated cell counts were derived. The data were produced by immunoSEQ multiplex PCR, yet TCRdb's version contains in-frame clones alone and is incomplete. That table is the source of V, J and clone size, and D and trimming were worked out from the DNA. Here the sample spans about 400,000 clones, 87% being singletons. The CDR3 is 14 residues long. V lost 2 bases and J 4 bases, leaving 9 bases between the germline ends. Germline lookup yields CDR1 SGHDT and CDR2 YYEEEE.

The origin of this receptor is a woman aged 18-29 years with acute COVID-19. Sequenced material: PBMCs or T cells enriched from blood (not recorded which). The J gene is TRBJ1-4, the V gene TRBV5-6, with a tentative D call TRBD1 (5 bases). CDR3 bases: TGTGCCAGCAGCTTCCCGGGACTTAATGAAAAACTGTTTTTT. This sequence encodes CASSFPGLNEKLFF.